This is a list of T cell receptor beta chains from one sample in a study of CD8 T cells in ankylosing spondylitis. TCRdb reanalysed the 5' RACE reads using MiXCR and keeps one entry per CDR3 protein. The sample has some 700,000 distinct CDR3 sequences; roughly 19% are singletons. Sample: blood, either unsorted or a sorted T cell fraction (not recorded which). Every receptor here comes from a male donor with ankylosing spondylitis. Each CDR3 is given with its conserved first and last residue. The order of the fields is J gene, clone size, V gene, D gene, CDR3 protein, CDR3 DNA. The D gene is left open where the match is weak. Clone size is not always given. Where it is, it says once, few, many or a class for expanded clones.

TRBJ1-1	few	TRBV9	TRBD1	CASSAAGTDTEAFF	TGTGCCAGCAGCGCAGCCGGGACAGACACTGAAGCTTTCTTT
TRBJ1-1	few	TRBV29-1	TRBD1	CSVDIGTGRTEAFF	TGCAGCGTTGATATTGGGACAGGGAGGACTGAAGCTTTCTTT
TRBJ2-3	once	TRBV20-1	.	CSATSGAGATDTQYF	TGCAGTGCCACCTCTGGGGCGGGGGCCACAGATACGCAGTATTTT
TRBJ2-1	.	TRBV4-1	TRBD1	CASSHDRVSEQFF	TGCGCCAGCAGCCACGACAGGGTTAGTGAGCAGTTCTTC
TRBJ2-7	.	TRBV6-5	.	CASSYSISPSYEQYF	TGTGCCAGCAGTTACTCGATTTCACCCTCCTACGAGCAGTACTTC
TRBJ2-5	.	TRBV29-1	.	CSGMTRGETQYF	TGCAGCGGGATGACAAGGGGGGAGACCCAGTACTTC
TRBJ2-1	.	TRBV10-3	TRBD2	CAISEGTSSNEQFF	TGTGCCATCAGTGAAGGGACTAGCTCCAATGAGCAGTTCTTC
TRBJ2-3	.	TRBV7-6	TRBD2	CASSPRLAGGPNTQYF	TGTGCCAGCAGCCCTCGACTAGCGGGGGGGCCGAATACGCAGTATTTT
TRBJ2-1	.	TRBV6-1	TRBD2	CASNPSAGGLNEQFF	TGTGCCAGCAACCCTAGCGCGGGAGGCCTCAATGAGCAGTTCTTC
TRBJ2-7	.	TRBV6-1	.	CASSPSLSYEQYF	TGTGCCAGCAGTCCCTCTCTGTCCTACGAGCAGTACTTC
TRBJ1-2	few	TRBV4-1	.	CASSQESNRVRNGYTF	TGCGCCAGCAGCCAAGAGTCTAACAGGGTAAGGAATGGCTACACCTTC
TRBJ2-1	.	TRBV28	.	CASSQRGRAFEQFF	TGTGCCAGCAGTCAAAGGGGGAGGGCCTTTGAGCAGTTCTTC
TRBJ1-6	.	TRBV5-1	.	CASSLVATNSPLHF	TGCGCCAGCAGCTTGGTAGCGACAAATTCACCCCTCCACTTT
TRBJ1-2	.	TRBV6-5	TRBD1	CASSHSGQGGHGYTF	TGTGCCAGCAGTCACTCCGGACAGGGTGGGCATGGCTACACCTTC
TRBJ1-3	.	TRBV7-2	.	CASSKGRSGNTIYF	TGTGCCAGCAGCAAAGGCAGGTCTGGAAACACCATATATTTT
TRBJ2-1	few	TRBV20-1	.	CSARRVTYNEQFF	TGCAGTGCTAGACGGGTGACCTACAATGAGCAGTTCTTC
TRBJ2-5	many	TRBV5-1	.	CASSLALGQETQYF	TGCGCCAGCAGCTTGGCCTTGGGCCAAGAGACCCAGTACTTC
TRBJ1-1	.	TRBV11-2	.	CASSLGGVLAEAFF	TGTGCCAGCAGCTTAGGGGGGGTTCTCGCTGAAGCTTTCTTT
TRBJ2-5	few	TRBV27	.	CASRRGLAEVETQYF	TGTGCCAGCAGACGAGGGCTGGCCGAAGTGGAGACCCAGTACTTC
TRBJ2-7	.	TRBV12-3/TRBV12-4	.	CASSAGTDYEQYF	TGTGCCAGCAGTGCCGGGACCGACTACGAGCAGTACTTC
TRBJ2-7	many	TRBV5-1	.	CASSWRDGEQYF	TGCGCCAGCAGCTGGAGAGACGGCGAGCAGTACTTC
TRBJ2-7	.	TRBV6-1	TRBD1	CATDQGDSYEQYF	TGTGCCACCGACCAGGGGGATTCGTACGAGCAGTACTTC
TRBJ2-7	.	TRBV7-9	.	CASSKSGETREEQYF	TGTGCCAGCAGCAAAAGTGGGGAGACCCGGGAGGAGCAGTACTTC
TRBJ1-4	.	TRBV30	.	CAWSDRPEKLFF	TGTGCCTGGAGTGACCGTCCAGAAAAACTGTTTTTT
TRBJ2-2	.	TRBV6-2/TRBV6-3	.	CASSPAQLTGELFF	TGTGCCAGCAGCCCCGCCCAGTTAACCGGGGAGCTGTTTTTT
TRBJ2-5	.	TRBV27	TRBD2	CASSLVSRGVQETQYF	TGTGCCAGCAGTTTAGTTTCCCGGGGGGTCCAAGAGACCCAGTACTTC
TRBJ2-3	.	TRBV20-1	TRBD2	CSARGASGAPTDTQYF	TGCAGTGCTAGAGGTGCTAGCGGGGCTCCCACAGATACGCAGTATTTT
TRBJ2-2	few	TRBV27	TRBD2	CASRPPPTSSTGELFF	TGTGCCAGCAGGCCCCCCCCGACTAGCTCCACCGGGGAGCTGTTTTTT
TRBJ1-1	.	TRBV20-1	TRBD1	CSARDQAQGQRNTEAFF	TGCAGTGCTAGAGATCAGGCCCAGGGACAGAGAAACACTGAAGCTTTCTTT
TRBJ2-1	.	TRBV3-1	TRBD2	CASSQDAGGLAGVGFDNEQFF	TGTGCCAGCAGCCAAGATGCGGGGGGACTAGCGGGAGTGGGGTTTGACAATGAGCAGTTCTTC
TRBJ2-7	.	TRBV5-6	TRBD1	CASSRYPGTGAHEQYF	TGTGCCAGCAGCAGATATCCCGGGACAGGGGCCCACGAGCAGTACTTC
TRBJ2-2	.	TRBV7-9	TRBD2	CASRPSGGTGELFF	TGTGCCAGCAGGCCCAGCGGGGGTACCGGGGAGCTGTTTTTT
TRBJ1-3	.	TRBV29-1	.	CSVGNIGNTIYF	TGCAGCGTTGGGAACATCGGAAACACCATATATTTT
TRBJ2-5	few	TRBV29-1	.	CSVEGGRNNQETQYF	TGCAGCGTTGAAGGGGGCCGGAATAACCAAGAGACCCAGTACTTC
TRBJ1-1	few	TRBV3-1	.	CASSQGSGQGEAFF	TGTGCCAGCAGCCAAGGGTCCGGGCAGGGTGAAGCTTTCTTT
TRBJ1-6	.	TRBV7-6	TRBD1	CASSPQGQGASPLHF	TGTGCCAGCAGCCCCCAGGGACAGGGGGCTTCACCCCTCCACTTT
TRBJ2-2	few	TRBV6-2/TRBV6-3	TRBD1	CASRAGGSTGELFF	TGTGCCAGCAGGGCAGGGGGCAGCACCGGGGAGCTGTTTTTT
TRBJ2-1	.	TRBV20-1	.	CSATTGSSYNEQFF	TGCAGTGCTACTACAGGGAGCTCCTACAATGAGCAGTTCTTC
TRBJ2-3	.	TRBV7-2	.	CASSSLDFLTDTQYF	TGTGCCAGCAGCTCCCTGGACTTCCTCACAGATACGCAGTATTTT
TRBJ2-5	few	TRBV11-2	.	CASSLGTKEETQYF	TGTGCCAGCAGCTTAGGGACGAAAGAAGAGACCCAGTACTTC